The present T cell receptor beta chain was sequenced within a study of T cells in Graves' hyperthyroidism and ophthalmopathy. Across the whole study: Peripheral blood was obtained at initial diagnosis, preceding any treatment. Study-wide results and caveats: Blood samples included most of the expanded thyroid clonotypes exceeding 0.001.

Out of around 10 ml of fresh peripheral blood came the PBMCs. The CDR3 is made up of 15 amino acids. Germline V gives CDR1 ENHRY, CDR2 SYGVKD. J lost 5 bases, V lost 10 bases, and 8 bases had no gene match. What was amplified from RNA transcripts were TCR beta CDR3 regions. Initially, a first-round RT-PCR of the TCR CDR3 employed the HTBI primer set. Via MiXCR, TCRdb re-called the multiplex PCR reads, giving one row per CDR3 protein. The repertoire includes approximately 740,000 distinct CDR3 sequences, about 15% of them detected once, and 10% to 13% sits in the top ten. Worth noting for this clonotype: The antigen is not known.

The TCR comes from a woman between 18 and 30 years old with Graves' hyperthyroidism. Input material: blood. This rearrangement joins TRBV10-3 to TRBJ2-1; 13 positions match TRBD2. CDR3 coding DNA: TGTGCCACTCGGACTAGCGGGAGTGCCCACAATGAGCAGTTCTTC. Translated, it gives CATRTSGSAHNEQFF.